The source of this T cell receptor beta chain is a study of T-cell reconstitution after alpha-beta-depleted transplantation in children. Study conclusions and caveats: Where alpha-beta T cells came from about two months after transplant was reportedly several hundred expanded graft clones. Newly generated T cells supplied most T-cell counts and diversity one year post-transplant. TCRbeta diversity was high at day 60 in some patients (a result of surviving recipient T cells and thymic progenitors).

In its sample, this clonotype was seen a few times. Its antigen is undetermined. Germline CDR1 SGHRS, CDR2 YFSETQ. Trimming pared 4 bases from V and 9 bases from J, leaving 16 bases between. The CDR3 runs 14 residues. Unique molecular identifiers were built into the TCRbeta library. In TCRdb, the PCR reads were re-called with MiXCR into one record per CDR3 protein. Here the sample spans a few hundred thousand distinct CDR3 sequences, around 15% being singletons. This TCR derives from a boy less than two years old who had a stem cell transplant for Wiskott-Aldrich syndrome, so the T cells may come from the graft donor. This rearrangement joins TRBV5-1 to TRBJ1-4; weak D call: TRBD1 (5 bases). The sequenced sample was PBMCs, mostly from graft donor cells, obtained 360 days after TCRalphabeta/CD19-depleted stem cell transplant. The CDR3 sequence: CASSPTGVVKKLFF. Written as DNA, the CDR3 is TGCGCCAGCAGCCCGACGGGGGTCGTAAAAAAACTGTTTTTT.